Detailed here is one T cell receptor beta chain. At least 7 million PBMCs were isolated per sample. The CDR3 contains 15 residues. The V gene's germline CDR1 is MNHNY and CDR2 SVGAGI (reference sequence). The V end was cut by 9 bases, the J end by 2 bases, with 19 bases between. The sample originates from a study of blood T cells in healthy people across ages. On the study more broadly: About one barcoded TCR beta cDNA was captured per two T cells.

It was with a sample-barcoded 5' primer and a J-beta primer mix that a second PCR of roughly 7 to 12 cycles was run. MiXCR was run by TCRdb on the 5' RACE reads, yielding one entry per CDR3 protein. The sample records 1.4 million or so distinct CDR3 sequences, around 40% being singletons. The sequence derives from a woman between 18 and 29 years old in good health. The chain couples TRBV6-6 to TRBJ1-2; a possible D gene is TRBD1 (5 bases). Sequencing was performed on blood. CDR3 DNA sequence: TGTGCCAGTAGCCGAACCGGGACTCAAAACTATGGCTACACCTTC. The encoded protein is CASSRTGTQNYGYTF.